This paragraph reports one T cell receptor (beta chain). Antigen specificity is unknown. This sample stems from a study of T cell responses to AZD1222 COVID-19 vaccine. General study findings and limits: Seropositivity was recorded at baseline in only a handful of AZD1222 recipients. Mapped onto spike, vaccine-associated CD4 TCRs spanned it and were dominant at 160-218 and 743-854.

Pooled in the analysis were second doses at about 4 or about 12 weeks. Only in-frame clones appear in the TCRdb table, and some are missing; sequencing was by immunoSEQ multiplex PCR. This sample carries around 200,000 clones, more than 70% of them seen once, and the ten largest clones take about 25%. This CDR3 region has 12 residues. Germline-derived CDR1 and CDR2 are SNHLY and FYNNEI. Trimming removed 7 bases at V and 9 bases at J, with 12 bases between. This clonotype was obtained from an adult who received the AZD1222 COVID-19 vaccine. The sample here was peripheral blood, taken 28 days after the second AZD1222 dose. The chain combines TRBV2 with TRBJ2-2; D gene unclear. CDR3 sequence (DNA): TGTGCCAGCACCCCAGTGAGCAGGGAGCTGTTTTTT. Translation: CASTPVSRELFF.